The 17 T cell receptor beta chains presented below share a single source sample, sequenced in a study of T cell changes during pregnancy in multiple sclerosis. Sequenced by immunoSEQ multiplex PCR; TCRdb stores in-frame clones only, minus some. Seen here are 55,000 to 70,000 clones, about nine tenths observed once, and the top ten hold roughly 2.7%. The starting material was peripheral blood, obtained in the first trimester of pregnancy. The source of these receptors is a female donor with multiple sclerosis, enrolled in a pregnancy study.

The chain carries TRBV7-9 and TRBJ1-3; D remains unclear. With 3 bases removed from V and 3 bases from J, the gap between germline ends came to 6 bases. Germline CDR1 SEHNR, CDR2 FQNEAQ (reference sequence). This CDR3 region has 13 residues. The CDR3 is CASSFVLGNTIYF. The CDR3 nucleotides read TGTGCCAGCAGCTTTGTACTTGGAAACACCATATATTTT. The full variable domain, in which reference TRBV7-9 and TRBJ1-3 provide the parts outside the CDR3, is DTGVSQNPRHKITKRGQNVTFRCDPISEHNRLYWYRQTLGQGPEFLTYFQNEAQLEKSRLLSDRFSAERPKGSFSTLEIQRTEQGDSAMYLCASSFVLGNTIYFGEGSWLTVV.

This clone was counted a few times. The chain uses TRBV5-1 and TRBJ2-5; 9 bases agree with TRBD2. Germline CDR1 is SGHRS and CDR2 is YFSETQ. The length of the CDR3 is 17 residues. V lost 0 bases to trimming and J lost 5 bases; unmatched junction nucleotides: 11. The CDR3 sequence: CASSLARAGGLRETQYF. In nucleotides, the CDR3 is TGCGCCAGCAGCTTGGCCAGGGCGGGAGGGCTGCGGGAGACCCAGTACTTC.

In its sample, this clone was seen once. The chain carries TRBV5-5 and TRBJ2-7; TRBD2 agrees at 7 bases. In germline, CDR1 is SGHKS, CDR2 YYEKEE (reference sequence). This CDR3 spans 15 amino acids. Germline trimming cut 0 bases from V and 3 bases from J; bases unmatched to any gene: 6. The chain's CDR3 is CASSLDSGWDYEQYF. CDR3 in DNA: TGTGCCAGCAGCTTGGATAGCGGGTGGGACTACGAGCAGTACTTC.

The genes are TRBV13 and TRBJ1-2, with TRBD1 as a possible D gene (6 bases). The CDR3 is 13 amino acids. Per the germline V gene, CDR1 is PRHDT and CDR2 is FYEKMQ (reference sequence). V was trimmed by 5 bases and J by 7 bases, leaving 14 bases between them. CDR3 sequence: CASSVRTARGYTF. In DNA form, the CDR3 reads TGTGCCAGCAGCGTCCGGACAGCCCGTGGCTACACCTTC. The whole variable domain, filled in from reference TRBV13 and TRBJ1-2, reads AAGVIQSPRHLIKEKRETATLKCYPIPRHDTVYWYQQGPGQDPQFLISFYEKMQSDKGSIPDRFSAQQFSDYHSELNMSSLELGDSALYFCASSVRTARGYTFGSGTRLTVV.

V gene TRBV19 combines with J gene TRBJ1-2, with TRBD1 identical over 9 bases. Germline V lookup: CDR1 LNHDA, CDR2 SQIVND (reference sequence). With V trimmed by 3 bases and J by 6 bases, 5 bases remained unmatched. The CDR3 runs to 14 residues. CDR3 sequence: CASSMGQGIDGYTF. The DNA of the CDR3 is TGTGCCAGTAGTATGGGACAGGGAATCGATGGCTACACCTTC. The full variable domain, rest sourced from reference TRBV19 and TRBJ1-2, is DGGITQSPKYLFRKEGQNVTLSCEQNLNHDAMYWYRQDPGQGLRLIYYSQIVNDFQKGDIAEGYSVSREKKESFPLTVTSAQKNPTAFYLCASSMGQGIDGYTFGSGTRLTVV.

The chain joins TRBV13 to TRBJ2-5, with TRBD2 identical over 8 bases. V trimming: 5 bases; J trimming: 5 bases; junction bases outside the gene matches: 7. The germline gives CDR1 PRHDT, CDR2 FYEKMQ (reference sequence). The CDR3 has 14 residues. CDR3 nucleotide sequence: TGTGCCAGCAGCGCCGGGGGGGTGTGGGAGACCCAGTACTTC. It translates to CASSAGGVWETQYF.

The chain joins TRBV11-2 to TRBJ1-5; D remains unclear. CDR3 length: 13 amino acids. The V end was cut by 1 base, the J end by 6 bases, with 7 bases between. Per germline, CDR1 SGHAT and CDR2 FQNNGV. The chain's CDR3 is CASSLVNGQPQHF. The CDR3 nucleotides are TGTGCCAGCAGCTTAGTAAACGGTCAGCCCCAGCATTTT.

The chain joins TRBV25-1 to TRBJ2-3; D gene uncertain. Germline lookup yields CDR1 MGHDK and CDR2 SYGVNS. V lost 1 base, J lost 2 bases, and 13 bases lay in between. CDR3 length: 16 amino acids. Here the CDR3 reads CASSEFDSSPTDTQYF. The CDR3 DNA is TGTGCCAGCAGTGAATTCGATAGCTCCCCCACAGATACGCAGTATTTT.

This chain uses TRBV10-3 with TRBJ1-2, with D possibly TRBD1 on 6 matching bases. In germline, CDR1 is ENHRY, CDR2 SYGVKD. V was trimmed by 0 bases and J by 3 bases, leaving 11 bases between them. This CDR3 has 15 residues. The CDR3 region has the DNA TGTGCCATCAGTGAGTCAACAGGGTACCACTATGGCTACACCTTC. It codes for CAISESTGYHYGYTF.

V usage is TRBV19 and J usage is TRBJ1-2, with 11 bases fitting TRBD1. The CDR3 is 18 amino acids. The V gene end was trimmed by 7 bases and the J gene end by 2 bases; junction bases not matched to a gene: 15. Per the germline V gene, CDR1 is LNHDA and CDR2 is SQIVND (reference sequence). CDR3 DNA: TGTGCCAGTAACCGGGGGCCGGGACAGGGGGAAGGCAACTATGGCTACACCTTC. It specifies CASNRGPGQGEGNYGYTF. Full variable domain (remainder filled in from reference TRBV19 and TRBJ1-2): DGGITQSPKYLFRKEGQNVTLSCEQNLNHDAMYWYRQDPGQGLRLIYYSQIVNDFQKGDIAEGYSVSREKKESFPLTVTSAQKNPTAFYLCASNRGPGQGEGNYGYTFGSGTRLTVV.

The chain couples TRBV2 to TRBJ2-3; 9 positions agree with TRBD2. CDR3 length: 16 residues. V trimming: 6 bases; J trimming: 2 bases; junction bases outside the gene matches: 9. Per the germline V gene, CDR1 is SNHLY and CDR2 is FYNNEI. CDR3 DNA: TGTGCCAGCAGGAGGGGGCTAGCGGGGACCACAGATACGCAGTATTTT. This sequence encodes CASRRGLAGTTDTQYF.

The chain carries TRBV27 and TRBJ2-7, with D perhaps matching TRBD2 (5 bases). V was clipped by 8 bases and J by 2 bases, with 13 bases between them. Per the germline V gene, CDR1 is MNHEY and CDR2 is SMNVEV (reference sequence). This CDR3 contains 13 residues. The CDR3 DNA sequence: TGTGCCAGCGCCTTCCGAGGGACCTACGAGCAGTACTTC. It specifies CASAFRGTYEQYF.

V usage is TRBV19 and J usage is TRBJ2-1, with 12 positions matching TRBD2. The CDR3 sequence is 16 residues long. Unmatched junction bases numbered 10, after V lost 6 bases and J lost 7 bases. Germline assignment: CDR1 LNHDA and CDR2 SQIVND (reference sequence). The CDR3 protein is CASRTLAGGRRNEQFF. The DNA of the CDR3 is TGTGCCAGTAGGACCCTAGCGGGAGGGCGTAGGAATGAGCAGTTCTTC.

The rearrangement links TRBV27 to TRBJ2-1; weak D call: TRBD1 (5 bases). Germline V CDR1 and CDR2: MNHEY, SMNVEV (reference sequence). The length of the CDR3 is 12 residues. V was clipped by 10 bases and J by 10 bases, with 17 bases between them. The CDR3 coding sequence is TGTGCCACCGGCAAGGGGTATGGGGAGCAGTTCTTC. Translation: CATGKGYGEQFF.

The chain combines TRBV5-8 with TRBJ2-5, with 9 bases lining up with TRBD2. This CDR3 is built from 16 residues. Looked up from germline, CDR1 is SGHTS and CDR2 is YDEGEE. The V gene end was trimmed by 0 bases and the J gene end by 2 bases; junction bases not matched to a gene: 5. The CDR3 region is CASSLGSSGVQETQYF. The DNA of the CDR3 is TGTGCCAGCAGCTTGGGTTCTAGCGGGGTACAAGAGACCCAGTACTTC.

The gene calls are TRBV28 and TRBJ1-3; D may be TRBD1 (5 bases). In germline, CDR1 is MDHEN, CDR2 SYDVKM. The CDR3 is 16 residues long. Trimming took 7 bases from V and 7 from J, leaving 23 bases between them. The CDR3 is CASTRWGGRGWNTIYF. The CDR3 coding sequence is TGTGCCAGCACCAGGTGGGGGGGTCGAGGATGGAACACCATATATTTT.

CDR3 in DNA: TGTGCCAGCAGTCTTAAGGACAGGGGATATGAAAAACTGTTTTTT. Translation: CASSLKDRGYEKLFF. V usage is TRBV6-1 and J usage is TRBJ1-4; 9 nucleotides match TRBD1. The CDR3 extends over 15 amino acids. The germline V gene encodes CDR1 MNHNS and CDR2 SASEGT. Trimming cost V 5 bases and J 6 bases; bases outside gene matches: 7.